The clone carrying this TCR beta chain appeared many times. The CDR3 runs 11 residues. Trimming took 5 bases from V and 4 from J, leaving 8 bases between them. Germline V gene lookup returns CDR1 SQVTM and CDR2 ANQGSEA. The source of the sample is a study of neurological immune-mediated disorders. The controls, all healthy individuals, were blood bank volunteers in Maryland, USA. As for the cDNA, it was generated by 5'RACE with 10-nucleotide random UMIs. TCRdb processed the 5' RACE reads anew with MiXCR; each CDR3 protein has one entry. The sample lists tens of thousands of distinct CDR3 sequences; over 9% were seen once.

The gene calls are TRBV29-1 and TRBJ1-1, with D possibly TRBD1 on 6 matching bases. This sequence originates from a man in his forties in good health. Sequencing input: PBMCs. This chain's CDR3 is CSVPGVTEAFF. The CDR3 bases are TGCAGCGTTCCAGGGGTCACTGAAGCTTTCTTT.